The sequence of this TCR beta chain was determined in a study of blood T cell repertoires in COVID-19. About the research overall: Acute and convalescent COVID-19 samples came from the United States, Italy and Spain.

CDR1 and CDR2 from the germline V gene are SGHVS and FQNEAQ. The CDR3 is 16 amino acids. Trimming cost V 7 bases and J 5 bases; bases outside gene matches: 12. The table came from immunoSEQ multiplex PCR; TCRdb's copy has only in-frame clones and leaves some out. The table has 150,000 or so clones, around 80% seen once. This TCR was sampled from a human donor in a cohort sampled during active COVID-19. Material for sequencing was peripheral blood. This chain uses TRBV7-8 with TRBJ2-5; TRBD2 matches 11 bases. The CDR3 reads CASTRVAGGPGETQYF. Written as DNA, the CDR3 is TGTGCCAGCACAAGAGTAGCGGGGGGGCCTGGTGAGACCCAGTACTTC.